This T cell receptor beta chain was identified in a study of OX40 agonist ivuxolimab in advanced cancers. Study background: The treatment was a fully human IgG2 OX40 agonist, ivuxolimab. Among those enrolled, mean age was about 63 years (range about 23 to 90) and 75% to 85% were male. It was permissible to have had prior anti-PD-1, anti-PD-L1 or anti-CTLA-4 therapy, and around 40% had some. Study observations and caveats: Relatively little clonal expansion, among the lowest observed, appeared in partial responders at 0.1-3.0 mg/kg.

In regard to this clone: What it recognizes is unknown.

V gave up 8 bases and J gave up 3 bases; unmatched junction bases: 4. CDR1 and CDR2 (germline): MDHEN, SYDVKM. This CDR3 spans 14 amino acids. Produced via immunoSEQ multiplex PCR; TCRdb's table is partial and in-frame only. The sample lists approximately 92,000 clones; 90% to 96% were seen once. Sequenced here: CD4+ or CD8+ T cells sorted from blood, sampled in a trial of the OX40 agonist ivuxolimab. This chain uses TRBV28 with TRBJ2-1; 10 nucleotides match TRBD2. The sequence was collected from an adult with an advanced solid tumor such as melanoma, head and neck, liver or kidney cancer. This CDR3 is CASSGTSVYNEQFF. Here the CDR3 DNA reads TGTGCCAGCTCCGGGACTAGCGTCTACAATGAGCAGTTCTTC. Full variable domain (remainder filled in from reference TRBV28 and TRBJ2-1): DVKVTQSSRYLVKRTGEKVFLECVQDMDHENMFWYRQDPGLGLRLIYFSYDVKMKEKGDIPEGYSVSREKKERFSLILESASTNQTSMYLCASSGTSVYNEQFFGPGTRLTVL.